Sequencing of this TCR beta chain was carried out in a study of blood T cells in healthy people across ages. The CDR3 extends over 8 amino acids. Germline CDR1 and CDR2: KGHDR and SFDVKD. The V and J ends lost 12 bases and 7 bases respectively, with 3 bases between them. Concerning this clonotype: The antigen is undetermined.

Overall study results and limits: Both naive CD4+ cell counts and diversity were greater in long-lived donors than in aged donors. Naive T cell percentage showed a strong correlation with TCR beta diversity. Estimated diversity, derived from one million T cells, was regarded as an underestimate.

A second PCR, run for about 6 to 12 cycles, used a sample-barcoded 5' primer plus a J-beta primer mix. TCRdb redid the calling of the 5' RACE reads with MiXCR, one entry per CDR3 protein. The sample lists about 1.5 million distinct CDR3 sequences, 35% to 45% occurring once. Each donor gave approximately 9.7 milliliters of peripheral blood. The gene calls are TRBV24-1 and TRBJ1-5; D not resolved. The receptor's source is a woman aged 18-29 years in good health. What was sequenced was blood. CDR3 DNA sequence: TGTGCCGGGCAGCCCCAGCATTTT. This translates into CAGQPQHF.